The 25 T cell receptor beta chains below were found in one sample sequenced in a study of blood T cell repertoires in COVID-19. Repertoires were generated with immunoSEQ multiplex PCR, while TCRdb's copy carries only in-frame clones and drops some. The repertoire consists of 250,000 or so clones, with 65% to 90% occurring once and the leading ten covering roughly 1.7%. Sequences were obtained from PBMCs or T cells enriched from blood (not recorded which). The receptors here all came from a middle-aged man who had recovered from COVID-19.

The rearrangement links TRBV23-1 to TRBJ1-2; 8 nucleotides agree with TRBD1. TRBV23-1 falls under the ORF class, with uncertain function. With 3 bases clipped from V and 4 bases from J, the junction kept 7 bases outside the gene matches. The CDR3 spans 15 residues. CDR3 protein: CASSHQRDRGYGYTF. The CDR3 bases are TGCGCCAGCAGTCACCAACGCGACAGGGGCTATGGCTACACCTTC.

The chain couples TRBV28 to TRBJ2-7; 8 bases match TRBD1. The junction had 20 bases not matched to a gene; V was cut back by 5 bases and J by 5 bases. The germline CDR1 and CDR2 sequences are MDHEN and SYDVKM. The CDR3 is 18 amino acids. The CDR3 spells CASSPPPFGTGNVDEQYF. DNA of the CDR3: TGTGCCAGCAGTCCCCCCCCATTTGGGACAGGCAACGTTGACGAGCAGTACTTC.

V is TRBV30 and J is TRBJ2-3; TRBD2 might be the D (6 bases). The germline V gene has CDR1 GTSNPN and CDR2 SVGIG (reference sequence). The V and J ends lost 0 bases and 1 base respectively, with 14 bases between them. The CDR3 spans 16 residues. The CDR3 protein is CAWSVQSGLGTDTQYF. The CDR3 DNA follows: TGTGCCTGGAGTGTACAAAGCGGGCTAGGCACAGATACGCAGTATTTT.

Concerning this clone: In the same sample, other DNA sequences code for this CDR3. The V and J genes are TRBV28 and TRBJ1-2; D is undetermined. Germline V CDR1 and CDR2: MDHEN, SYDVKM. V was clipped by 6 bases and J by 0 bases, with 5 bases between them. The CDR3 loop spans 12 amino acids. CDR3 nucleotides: TGTGCCAGCAGCCTGTCTAACTATGGCTACACCTTC. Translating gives CASSLSNYGYTF.

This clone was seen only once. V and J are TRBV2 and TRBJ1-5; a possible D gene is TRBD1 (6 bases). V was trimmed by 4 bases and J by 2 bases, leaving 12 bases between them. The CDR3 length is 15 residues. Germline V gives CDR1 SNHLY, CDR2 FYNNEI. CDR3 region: CASSVQGLGNQPQHF. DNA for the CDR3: TGTGCCAGCAGTGTACAGGGCCTTGGCAATCAGCCCCAGCATTTT. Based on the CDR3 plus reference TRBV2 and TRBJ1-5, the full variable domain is EPEVTQTPSHQVTQMGQEVILRCVPISNHLYFYWYRQILGQKVEFLVSFYNNEISEKSEIFDDQFSVERPDGSNFTLKIRSTKLEDSAMYFCASSVQGLGNQPQHFGDGTRLSIL.

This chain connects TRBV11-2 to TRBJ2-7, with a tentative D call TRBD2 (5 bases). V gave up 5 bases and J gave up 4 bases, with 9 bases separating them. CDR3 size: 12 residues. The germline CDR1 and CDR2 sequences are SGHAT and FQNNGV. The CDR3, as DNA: TGTGCCAGCAGCGCCGCGGGTTACGAGCAGTACTTC. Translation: CASSAAGYEQYF.

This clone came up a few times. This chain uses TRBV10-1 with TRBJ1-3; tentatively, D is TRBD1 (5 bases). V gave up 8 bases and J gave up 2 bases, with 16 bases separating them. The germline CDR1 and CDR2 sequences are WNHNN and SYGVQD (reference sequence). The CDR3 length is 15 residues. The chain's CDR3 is CASPARGSPGNTIYF. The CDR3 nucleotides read TGCGCCAGCCCAGCACGGGGGTCTCCTGGAAACACCATATATTTT.

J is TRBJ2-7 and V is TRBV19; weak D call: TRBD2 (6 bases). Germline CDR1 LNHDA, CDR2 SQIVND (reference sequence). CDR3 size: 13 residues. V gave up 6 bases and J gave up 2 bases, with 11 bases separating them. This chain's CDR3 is CASSGGATYEQYF. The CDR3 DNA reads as TGTGCCAGTAGCGGCGGGGCGACCTACGAGCAGTACTTC.

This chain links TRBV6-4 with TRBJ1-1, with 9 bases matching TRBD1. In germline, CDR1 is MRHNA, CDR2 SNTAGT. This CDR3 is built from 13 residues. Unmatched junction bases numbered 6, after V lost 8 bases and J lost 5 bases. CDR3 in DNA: TGTGCCAGCCGGAATGACAGGGGGACTGAAGCTTTCTTT. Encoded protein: CASRNDRGTEAFF.

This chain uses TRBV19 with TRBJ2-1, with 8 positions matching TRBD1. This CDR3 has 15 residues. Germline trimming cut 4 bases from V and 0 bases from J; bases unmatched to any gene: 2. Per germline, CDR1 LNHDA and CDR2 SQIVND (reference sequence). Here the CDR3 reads CASSTTGDSYNEQFF. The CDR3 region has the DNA TGTGCCAGTAGTACGACAGGGGACTCCTACAATGAGCAGTTCTTC. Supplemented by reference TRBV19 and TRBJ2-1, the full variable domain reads DGGITQSPKYLFRKEGQNVTLSCEQNLNHDAMYWYRQDPGQGLRLIYYSQIVNDFQKGDIAEGYSVSREKKESFPLTVTSAQKNPTAFYLCASSTTGDSYNEQFFGPGTRLTVL.

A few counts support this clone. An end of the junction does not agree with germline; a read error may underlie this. In nucleotides, the CDR3 is TGTGCCAGCAGCCTAGCGGCAGGGGCGTACTACGAGCAGTACTTC. Protein product: CASSLAAGAYYEQYF. The rearrangement uses TRBV7-9 and TRBJ2-7; maybe TRBD2 (7 bases). The germline V gene has CDR1 SEHNR and CDR2 FQNEAQ (reference sequence). The CDR3 has 15 amino acids. Full variable domain (missing parts from reference TRBV7-9 and TRBJ2-7): DTGVSQNPRHKITKRGQNVTFRCDPISEHNRLYWYRQTLGQGPEFLTYFQNEAQLEKSRLLSDRFSAERPKGSFSTLEIQRTEQGDSAMYLCASSLAAGAYYEQYFGPGTRLTVT.

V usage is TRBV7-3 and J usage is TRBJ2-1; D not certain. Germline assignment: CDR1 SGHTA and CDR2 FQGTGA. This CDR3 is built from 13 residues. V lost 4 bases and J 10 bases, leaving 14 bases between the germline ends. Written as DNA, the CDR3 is TGTGCCAGCAGCTCCCAACCAAACCGGGAGCAGTTCTTC. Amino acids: CASSSQPNREQFF.

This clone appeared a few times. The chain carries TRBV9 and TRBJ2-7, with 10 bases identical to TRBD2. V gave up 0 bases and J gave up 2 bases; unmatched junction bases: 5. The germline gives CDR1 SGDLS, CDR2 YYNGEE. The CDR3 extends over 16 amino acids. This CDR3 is CASSVVPSGGAYEQYF. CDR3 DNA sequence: TGTGCCAGCAGCGTAGTGCCCAGCGGGGGGGCCTACGAGCAGTACTTC.

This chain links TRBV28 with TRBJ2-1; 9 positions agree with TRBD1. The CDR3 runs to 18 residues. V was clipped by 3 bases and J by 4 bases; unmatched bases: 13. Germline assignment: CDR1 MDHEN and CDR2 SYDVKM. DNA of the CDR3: TGTGCCAGCAGTTTTATTAGGTGGGGACAGGGTGGATACAATGAGCAGTTCTTC. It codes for CASSFIRWGQGGYNEQFF. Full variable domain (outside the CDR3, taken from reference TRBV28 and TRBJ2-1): DVKVTQSSRYLVKRTGEKVFLECVQDMDHENMFWYRQDPGLGLRLIYFSYDVKMKEKGDIPEGYSVSREKKERFSLILESASTNQTSMYLCASSFIRWGQGGYNEQFFGPGTRLTVL.

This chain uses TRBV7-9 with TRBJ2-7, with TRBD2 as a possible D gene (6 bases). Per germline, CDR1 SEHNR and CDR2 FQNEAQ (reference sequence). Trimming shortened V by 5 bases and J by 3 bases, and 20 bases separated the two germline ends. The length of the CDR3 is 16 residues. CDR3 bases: TGTGCCAGCAGCCCGGCGGGTTTAACGGGGGTCTACGAGCAGTACTTC. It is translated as CASSPAGLTGVYEQYF.

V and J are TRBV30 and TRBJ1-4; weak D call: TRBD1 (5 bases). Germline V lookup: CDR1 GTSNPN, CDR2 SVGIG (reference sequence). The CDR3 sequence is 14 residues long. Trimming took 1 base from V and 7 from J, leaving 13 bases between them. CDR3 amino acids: CAWSETGGSEKLFF. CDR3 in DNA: TGTGCCTGGAGTGAAACGGGGGGGAGTGAAAAACTGTTTTTT.

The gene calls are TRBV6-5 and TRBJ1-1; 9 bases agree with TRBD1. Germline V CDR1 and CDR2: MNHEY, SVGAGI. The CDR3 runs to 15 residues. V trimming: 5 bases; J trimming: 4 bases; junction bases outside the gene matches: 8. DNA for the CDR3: TGTGCCAGCAGTAATGACGGACAGGGGCCCACTGAAGCTTTCTTT. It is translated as CASSNDGQGPTEAFF.

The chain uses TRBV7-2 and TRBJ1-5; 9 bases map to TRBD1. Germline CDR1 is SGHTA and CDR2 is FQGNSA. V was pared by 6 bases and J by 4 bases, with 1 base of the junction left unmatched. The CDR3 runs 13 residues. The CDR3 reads CASRGTGNQPQHF. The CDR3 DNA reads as TGTGCCAGCAGGGGGACAGGGAATCAGCCCCAGCATTTT. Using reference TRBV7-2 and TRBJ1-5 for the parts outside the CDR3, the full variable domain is GAGVSQSPSNKVTEKGKDVELRCDPISGHTALYWYRQSLGQGLEFLIYFQGNSAPDKSGLPSDRFSAERTGGSVSTLTIQRTQQEDSAVYLCASRGTGNQPQHFGDGTRLSIL.

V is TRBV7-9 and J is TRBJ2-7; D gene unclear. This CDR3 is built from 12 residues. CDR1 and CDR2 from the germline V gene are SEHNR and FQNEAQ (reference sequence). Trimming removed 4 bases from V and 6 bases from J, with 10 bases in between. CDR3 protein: CASSSLGSEQYF. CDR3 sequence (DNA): TGTGCCAGCAGCTCCCTTGGCTCCGAGCAGTACTTC.

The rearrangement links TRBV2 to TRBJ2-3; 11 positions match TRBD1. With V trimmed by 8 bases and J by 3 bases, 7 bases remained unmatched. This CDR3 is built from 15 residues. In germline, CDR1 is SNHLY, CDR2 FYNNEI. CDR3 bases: TGTGCCAGCTACAGGGGGACAGGGGGAACAGATACGCAGTATTTT. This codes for CASYRGTGGTDTQYF. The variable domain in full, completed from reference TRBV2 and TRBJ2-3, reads EPEVTQTPSHQVTQMGQEVILRCVPISNHLYFYWYRQILGQKVEFLVSFYNNEISEKSEIFDDQFSVERPDGSNFTLKIRSTKLEDSAMYFCASYRGTGGTDTQYFGPGTRLTVL.

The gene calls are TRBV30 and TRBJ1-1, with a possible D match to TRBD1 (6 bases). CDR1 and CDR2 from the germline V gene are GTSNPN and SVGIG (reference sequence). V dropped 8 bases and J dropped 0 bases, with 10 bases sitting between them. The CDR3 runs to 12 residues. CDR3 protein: CARTVLNTEAFF. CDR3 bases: TGTGCCCGGACAGTCTTGAACACTGAAGCTTTCTTT.

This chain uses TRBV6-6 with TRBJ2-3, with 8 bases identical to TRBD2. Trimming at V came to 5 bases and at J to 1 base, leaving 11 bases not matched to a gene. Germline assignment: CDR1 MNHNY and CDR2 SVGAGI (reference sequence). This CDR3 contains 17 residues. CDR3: CASSPTVREGGTDTQYF. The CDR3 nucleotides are TGTGCCAGCAGTCCTACTGTACGGGAGGGGGGCACAGATACGCAGTATTTT.

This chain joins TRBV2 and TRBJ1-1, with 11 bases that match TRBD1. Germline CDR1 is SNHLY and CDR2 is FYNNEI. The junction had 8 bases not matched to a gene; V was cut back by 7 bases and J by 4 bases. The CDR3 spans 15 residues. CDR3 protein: CASTGTGGVVTEAFF. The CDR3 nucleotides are TGTGCCAGCACCGGGACAGGGGGGGTGGTCACTGAAGCTTTCTTT.

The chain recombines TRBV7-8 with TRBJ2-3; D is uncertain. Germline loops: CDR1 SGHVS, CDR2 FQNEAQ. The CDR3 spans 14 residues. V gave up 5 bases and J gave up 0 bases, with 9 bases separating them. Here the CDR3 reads CASSLMQSTDTQYF. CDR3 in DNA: TGTGCCAGCAGCCTGATGCAGAGCACAGATACGCAGTATTTT. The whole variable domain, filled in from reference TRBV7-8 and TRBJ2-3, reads GAGVSQSPRYKVAKRGQDVALRCDPISGHVSLFWYQQALGQGPEFLTYFQNEAQLDKSGLPSDRFFAERPEGSVSTLKIQRTQQEDSAVYLCASSLMQSTDTQYFGPGTRLTVL.

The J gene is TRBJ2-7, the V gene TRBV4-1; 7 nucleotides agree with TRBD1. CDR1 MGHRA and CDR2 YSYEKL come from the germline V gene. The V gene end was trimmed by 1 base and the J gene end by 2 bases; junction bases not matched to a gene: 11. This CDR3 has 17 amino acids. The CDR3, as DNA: TGCGCCAGCAGCCAAGGCTTACAGGGGTCTCACACCTACGAGCAGTACTTC. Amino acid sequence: CASSQGLQGSHTYEQYF.